This TCR beta chain was profiled in a study of T cells in Graves' hyperthyroidism and ophthalmopathy (dated by TCRdb to between 2019 and 2020). Regarding the complete study: Peripheral blood was collected at initial diagnosis, before any treatment. TCR Vbeta CDR3 sequencing of around 130 peripheral blood samples (over 40 ophthalmopathy, about 75 hyperthyroidism and some 17 progressor patients) is reported in the paper. For training and testing, the approximately 97 patients in the discovery cohort were randomly divided in a 7:3 ratio. After sampling, hyperthyroidism patients received methimazole starting at 30 mg daily, and ophthalmopathy patients received high-dose intravenous methylprednisolone. In about 6 Graves' hyperthyroidism patients, the study also compared T-cell repertoires from thyroid tissue with T-cell repertoires from blood. Whether ophthalmopathy could be predicted prospectively was tested in an independent validation cohort made up of under 20 hyperthyroidism patients plus 17 patients who later progressed to ophthalmopathy. A discovery cohort of roughly 100 patients, 43 with Graves' ophthalmopathy and about 60 with stable Graves' hyperthyroidism, was used to find distinguishing TCR V-J signatures. The full study reports these points: In validation, the model predicted progression to ophthalmopathy a median of approximately 6.6 months before onset, with approximately 70% sensitivity and roughly 72% specificity. No statistical method was used to fix the sample size in advance, and group allocation was not hidden from the investigators. Ophthalmopathy was separated from stable hyperthyroidism by a 13 V-J signature model, with around 88% sensitivity and about 81% specificity obtained in cross-validation and 80%/75% obtained in testing. Most expanded thyroid clonotypes (frequency above 0.001) were also found in blood, which suggests that blood repertoires may mirror thyroid immune responses.

V loses 6 bases at its end and J loses 11 bases; junction bases beyond the gene matches: 13. Reading from cysteine to phenylalanine, the CDR3 counts 15 amino acids. Left in the record is the CDR3 DNA by itself, 45 bases read in frame from the first base. CDR1 WNHNN and CDR2 SYGVQD are derived from the germline V gene (reference sequence). TCR beta CDR3 regions were amplified from RNA transcripts. For the first round of RT-PCR on the TCR CDR3, the HTBI primer set was used together with the Qiagen OneStep RT-PCR kit. Libraries were constructed in a second round of multiplex PCR, after which size selection and purification were carried out. Paired-end sequencing of the libraries was performed with 100 bp reads on an Illumina HiSeq2000. The study's own analysis went as follows. SOAPnuke was used to process the raw data, throwing out any read that contained adapters or uncalled bases, had a mean Phred below 15, or lacked an exact constant-primer or identifier match. COPE v1.2.5 was used to merge the high-quality paired reads, and each unique nucleotide sequence was defined as a clonotype. MiTCR v1.1 was used to align the clonotypes against IMGT TRBV, TRBD and TRBJ reference segments. Analysis was restricted to V-J combinations with a frequency above 0.0001, which covered 99.2% of repertoires. A TCS score was defined as the ratio of F50 (clonal expansion) to E x V (chaos), with BLOSUM62-based TCRdist applied between CDR3 peptides within each V-J. Welch's t-statistics and random forest reduced approximately 520 V-J features to 10 to 15, which were used in a naive Bayes classifier (R e1071). The public reads were reanalyzed by TCRdb: fastp trimming at Q25, MiXCR alignment, in-frame beta chains only. Rows with one shared CDR3 protein collapse into an entry with the most common genes and DNA. In this record, the V and J calls reflect TCRdb's handling and not the investigators' own analysis. This sample gives some 490,000 distinct CDR3 sequences in total; under 25% of them show up just once. Around 54% of the sample is taken by the ten largest.

Ophthalmopathy patients had moderately to severely active disease, Clinical Activity Score of at least 3, NOSPECS grade of at least 4, and duration under 3 months. Patients with uncontrolled infections, other autoimmune diseases, pregnancy or lactation were excluded. Diagnoses were established on the basis of clinical symptoms, serum thyroxine and TRAb, thyroid ultrasound, and orbital computed tomography. Ficoll-Paque density gradient centrifugation was used to isolate PBMCs from around 9.1 ml of fresh peripheral blood. Total RNA was extracted with Trizol reagent, and quality was checked on an Agilent 2100 Bioanalyzer. In the case of this clonotype: Its binding antigen is unknown. It has no much larger one-base neighbor in the sample; base qualities were not kept.

This receptor was identified in a woman aged 70-85 years with Graves' ophthalmopathy. The rearrangement joined TRBV10-1 to TRBJ2-1, with 10 bases in between that match TRBD2. Material: blood. The CDR3 protein sequence reads: CASSELAGEDSKQFF. The DNA is TGCGCCAGCAGCGAGCTAGCGGGAGAGGATTCTAAGCAGTTCTTC.